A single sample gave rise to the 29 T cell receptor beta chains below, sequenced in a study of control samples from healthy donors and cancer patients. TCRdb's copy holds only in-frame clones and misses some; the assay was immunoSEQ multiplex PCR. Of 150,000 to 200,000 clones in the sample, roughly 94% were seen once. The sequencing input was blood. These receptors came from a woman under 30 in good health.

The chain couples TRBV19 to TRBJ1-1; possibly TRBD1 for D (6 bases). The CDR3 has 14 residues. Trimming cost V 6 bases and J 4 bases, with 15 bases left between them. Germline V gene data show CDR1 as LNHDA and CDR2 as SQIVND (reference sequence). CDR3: CASRSRGSRTEAFF. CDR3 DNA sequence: TGTGCCAGTAGGTCCAGGGGATCGCGCACTGAAGCTTTCTTT.

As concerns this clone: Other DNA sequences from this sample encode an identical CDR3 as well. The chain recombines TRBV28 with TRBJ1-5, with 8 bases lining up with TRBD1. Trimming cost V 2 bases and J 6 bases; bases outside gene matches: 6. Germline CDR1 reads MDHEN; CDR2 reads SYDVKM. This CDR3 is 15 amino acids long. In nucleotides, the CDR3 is TGTGCCAGCAGTTTAGGACAGGGATTTCGTCAGCCCCAGCATTTT. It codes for CASSLGQGFRQPQHF.

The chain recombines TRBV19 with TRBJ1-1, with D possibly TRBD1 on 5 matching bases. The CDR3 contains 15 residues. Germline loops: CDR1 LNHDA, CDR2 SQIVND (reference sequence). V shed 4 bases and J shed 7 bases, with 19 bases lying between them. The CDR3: CASSRGGEGRGEAFF. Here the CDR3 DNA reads TGTGCCAGTAGTAGAGGAGGAGAGGGTAGGGGTGAAGCTTTCTTT.

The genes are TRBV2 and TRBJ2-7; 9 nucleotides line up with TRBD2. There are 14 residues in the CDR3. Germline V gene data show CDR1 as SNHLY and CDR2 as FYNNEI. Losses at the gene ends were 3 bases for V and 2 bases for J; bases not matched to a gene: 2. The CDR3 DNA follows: TGTGCCAGCAGTGACATAGCGGGAGCCTACGAGCAGTACTTC. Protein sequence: CASSDIAGAYEQYF.

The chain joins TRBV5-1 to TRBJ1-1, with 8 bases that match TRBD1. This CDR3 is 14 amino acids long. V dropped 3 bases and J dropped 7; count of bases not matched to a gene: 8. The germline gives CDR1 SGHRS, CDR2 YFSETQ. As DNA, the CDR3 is TGCGCCAGCAGCTCGGAAACAGGGGGAGGTGAAGCTTTCTTT. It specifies CASSSETGGGEAFF.

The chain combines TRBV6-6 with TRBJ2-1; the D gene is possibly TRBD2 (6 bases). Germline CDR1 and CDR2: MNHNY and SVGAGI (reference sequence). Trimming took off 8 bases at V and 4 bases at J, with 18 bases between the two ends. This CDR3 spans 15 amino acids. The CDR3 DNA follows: TGTGCCAGCCGGGCGGGGAACCACTCTTACAATGAGCAGTTCTTC. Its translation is CASRAGNHSYNEQFF.

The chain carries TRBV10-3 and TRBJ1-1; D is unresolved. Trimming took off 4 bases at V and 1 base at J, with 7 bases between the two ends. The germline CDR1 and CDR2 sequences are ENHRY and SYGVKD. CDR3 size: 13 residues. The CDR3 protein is CAISVGENTEAFF. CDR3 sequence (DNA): TGTGCCATCAGTGTGGGAGAGAACACTGAAGCTTTCTTT.

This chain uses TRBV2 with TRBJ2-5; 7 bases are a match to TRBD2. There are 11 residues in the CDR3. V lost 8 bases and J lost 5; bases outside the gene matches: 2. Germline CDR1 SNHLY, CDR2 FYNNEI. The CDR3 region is CASVGGETQYF. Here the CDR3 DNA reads TGTGCCAGCGTGGGGGGGGAGACCCAGTACTTC.

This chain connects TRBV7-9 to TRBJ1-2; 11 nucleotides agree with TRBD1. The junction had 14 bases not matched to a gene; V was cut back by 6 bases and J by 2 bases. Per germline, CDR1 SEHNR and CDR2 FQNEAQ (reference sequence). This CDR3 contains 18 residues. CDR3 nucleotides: TGTGCCAGCAGTATAGGCCGTTTAGGACAGGGGGCAAACTATGGCTACACCTTC. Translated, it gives CASSIGRLGQGANYGYTF.

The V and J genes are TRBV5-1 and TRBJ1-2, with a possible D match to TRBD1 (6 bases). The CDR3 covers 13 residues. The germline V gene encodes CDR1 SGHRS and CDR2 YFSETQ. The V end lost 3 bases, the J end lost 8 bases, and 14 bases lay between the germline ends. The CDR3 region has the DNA TGCGCCAGCAGCTCGCTAGGGACACTGGGCTACACCTTC. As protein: CASSSLGTLGYTF.

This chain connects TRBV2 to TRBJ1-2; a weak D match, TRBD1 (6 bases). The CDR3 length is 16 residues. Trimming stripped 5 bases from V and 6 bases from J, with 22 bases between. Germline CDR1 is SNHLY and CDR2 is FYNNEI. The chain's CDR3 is CASSIEGQLLGDGYTF. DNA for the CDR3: TGTGCCAGCAGTATTGAGGGACAACTACTTGGGGATGGCTACACCTTC.

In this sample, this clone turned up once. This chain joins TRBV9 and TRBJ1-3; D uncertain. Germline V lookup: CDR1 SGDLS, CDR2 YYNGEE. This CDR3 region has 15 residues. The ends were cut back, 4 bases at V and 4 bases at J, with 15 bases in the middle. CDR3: CASSTPGGRGNTIYF. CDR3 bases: TGTGCCAGCAGCACACCCGGTGGCAGGGGAAACACCATATATTTT.

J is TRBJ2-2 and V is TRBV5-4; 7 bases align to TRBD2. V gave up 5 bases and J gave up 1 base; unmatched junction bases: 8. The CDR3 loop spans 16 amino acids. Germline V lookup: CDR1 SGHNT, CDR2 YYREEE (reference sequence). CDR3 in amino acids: CASSSSGARNTGELFF. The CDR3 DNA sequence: TGTGCCAGCAGTTCCAGCGGGGCCCGGAACACCGGGGAGCTGTTTTTT.

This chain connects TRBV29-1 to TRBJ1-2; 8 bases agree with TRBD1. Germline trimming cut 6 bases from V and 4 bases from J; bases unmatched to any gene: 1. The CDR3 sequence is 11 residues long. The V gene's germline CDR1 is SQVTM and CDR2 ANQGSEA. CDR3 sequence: CSVDRGYGYTF. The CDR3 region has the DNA TGCAGCGTCGACAGGGGCTATGGCTACACCTTC.

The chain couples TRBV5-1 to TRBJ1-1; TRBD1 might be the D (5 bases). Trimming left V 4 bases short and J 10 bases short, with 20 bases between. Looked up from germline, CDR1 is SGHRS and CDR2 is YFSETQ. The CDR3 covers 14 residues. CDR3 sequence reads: CASSGWDPQLGAFF. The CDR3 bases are TGCGCCAGCAGCGGCTGGGACCCCCAACTTGGAGCTTTCTTT.

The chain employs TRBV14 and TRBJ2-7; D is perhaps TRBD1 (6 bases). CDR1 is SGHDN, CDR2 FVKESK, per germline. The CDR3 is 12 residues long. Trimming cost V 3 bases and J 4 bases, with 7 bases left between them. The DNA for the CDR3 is TGTGCCAGCAGCCACCAGGGGTACGAGCAGTACTTC. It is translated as CASSHQGYEQYF.

For the CDR3, the DNA is TGTGCCAGCGGGAGGGTTTTCCTCTACGAGCAGTACTTC. Protein sequence: CASGRVFLYEQYF. The chain recombines TRBV28 with TRBJ2-7, with TRBD2 matching 7 bases. Germline CDR1 reads MDHEN; CDR2 reads SYDVKM. This CDR3 has 13 residues. Trimming removed 8 bases from V and 3 bases from J; junction bases left unmatched: 7.

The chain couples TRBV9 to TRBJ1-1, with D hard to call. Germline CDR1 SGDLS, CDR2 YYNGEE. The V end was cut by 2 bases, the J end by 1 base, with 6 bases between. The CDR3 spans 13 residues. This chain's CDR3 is CASSVPKNTEAFF. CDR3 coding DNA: TGTGCCAGCAGCGTGCCGAAGAACACTGAAGCTTTCTTT.

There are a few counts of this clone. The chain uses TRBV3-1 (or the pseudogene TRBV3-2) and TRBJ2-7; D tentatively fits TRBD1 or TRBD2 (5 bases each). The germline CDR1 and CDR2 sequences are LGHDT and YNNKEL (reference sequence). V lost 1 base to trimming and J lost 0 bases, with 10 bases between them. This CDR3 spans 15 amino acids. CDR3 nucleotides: TGTGCCAGCAGCCAAGGGGACGGCAGCTCCTACGAGCAGTACTTC. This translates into CASSQGDGSSYEQYF.

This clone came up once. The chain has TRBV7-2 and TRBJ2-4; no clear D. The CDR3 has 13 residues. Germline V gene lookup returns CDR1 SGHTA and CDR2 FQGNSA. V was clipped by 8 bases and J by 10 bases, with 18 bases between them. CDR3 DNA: TGTGCCAGCTCCTTAGAGCGTTCGGCGATTCAGTACTTC. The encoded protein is CASSLERSAIQYF.

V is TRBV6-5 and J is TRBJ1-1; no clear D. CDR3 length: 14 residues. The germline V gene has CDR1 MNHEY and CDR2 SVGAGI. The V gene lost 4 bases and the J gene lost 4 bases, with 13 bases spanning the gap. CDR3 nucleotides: TGTGCCAGCAGTTCAGATAGCCCCTCCACTGAAGCTTTCTTT. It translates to CASSSDSPSTEAFF.

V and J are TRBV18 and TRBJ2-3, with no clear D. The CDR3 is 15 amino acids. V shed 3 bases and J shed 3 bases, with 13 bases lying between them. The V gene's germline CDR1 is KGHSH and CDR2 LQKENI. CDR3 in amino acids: CASSPGILGTDTQYF. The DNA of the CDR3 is TGTGCCAGCTCACCGGGGATTTTAGGTACAGATACGCAGTATTTT.

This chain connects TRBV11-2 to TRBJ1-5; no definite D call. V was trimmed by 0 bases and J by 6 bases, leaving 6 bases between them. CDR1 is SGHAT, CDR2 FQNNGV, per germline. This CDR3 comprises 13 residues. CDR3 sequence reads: CASSLDGGQPQHF. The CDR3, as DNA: TGTGCCAGCAGCTTAGACGGCGGTCAGCCCCAGCATTTT.

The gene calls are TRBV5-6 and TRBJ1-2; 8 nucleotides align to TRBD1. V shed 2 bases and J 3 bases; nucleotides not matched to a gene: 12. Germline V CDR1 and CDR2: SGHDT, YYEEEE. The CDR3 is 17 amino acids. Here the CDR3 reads CASSFDPIATGDYGYTF. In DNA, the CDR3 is TGTGCCAGCAGCTTCGACCCGATCGCGACAGGGGACTATGGCTACACCTTC.

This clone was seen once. The CDR3 sequence: CASSMNRVNEQFF. CDR3 bases: TGTGCCAGCAGCATGAACAGGGTTAATGAGCAGTTCTTC. The gene calls are TRBV11-1 and TRBJ2-1; TRBD1 might be the D (6 bases). Germline CDR1 is SGHAT and CDR2 is FQDESV (reference sequence). The CDR3 extends over 13 amino acids. Trimming cost V 5 bases and J 7 bases, with 12 bases left between them.

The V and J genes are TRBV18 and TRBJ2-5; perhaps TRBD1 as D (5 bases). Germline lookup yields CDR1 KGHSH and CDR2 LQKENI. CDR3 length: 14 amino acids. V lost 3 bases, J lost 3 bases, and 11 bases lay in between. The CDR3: CASSPTETKETQYF. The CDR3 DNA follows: TGTGCCAGCTCACCGACAGAAACCAAAGAGACCCAGTACTTC.

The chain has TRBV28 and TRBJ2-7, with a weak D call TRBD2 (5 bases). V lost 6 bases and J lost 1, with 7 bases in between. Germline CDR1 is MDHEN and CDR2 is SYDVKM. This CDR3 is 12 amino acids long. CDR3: CASREASYEQYF. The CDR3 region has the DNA TGTGCCAGCAGGGAGGCTTCCTACGAGCAGTACTTC. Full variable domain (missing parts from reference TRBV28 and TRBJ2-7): DVKVTQSSRYLVKRTGEKVFLECVQDMDHENMFWYRQDPGLGLRLIYFSYDVKMKEKGDIPEGYSVSREKKERFSLILESASTNQTSMYLCASREASYEQYFGPGTRLTVT.

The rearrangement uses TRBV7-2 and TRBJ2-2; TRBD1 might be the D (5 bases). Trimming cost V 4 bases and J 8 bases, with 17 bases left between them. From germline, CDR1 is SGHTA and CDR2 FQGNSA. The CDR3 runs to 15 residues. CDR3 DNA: TGTGCCAGCAGCTCAACCATCCAGGGCACTGGGGAGCTGTTTTTT. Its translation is CASSSTIQGTGELFF.

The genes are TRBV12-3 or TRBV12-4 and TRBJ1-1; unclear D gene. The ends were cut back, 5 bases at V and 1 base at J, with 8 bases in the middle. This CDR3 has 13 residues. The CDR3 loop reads CASSETTNTEAFF. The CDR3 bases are TGTGCCAGCAGTGAAACAACGAACACTGAAGCTTTCTTT.